This entry concerns a single T cell receptor beta chain. Next came a second PCR, run for about 6 to 11 cycles, which used a sample-barcoded 5' primer along with a J-beta primer mix. Unique molecular identifiers of 12 random nucleotides labeled each cDNA. TCRdb passed the 5' RACE reads through MiXCR, listing each CDR3 protein once. The sample lists hundreds of thousands of distinct CDR3 sequences, about 61% occurring once. This CDR3 comprises 15 residues. V lost 2 bases and J lost 5; bases outside the gene matches: 5. In germline, CDR1 is MDHEN, CDR2 SYDVKM. These data originate in a study of blood T cells in healthy people across ages.

Sequencing was carried out using blood. The chain has TRBV28 and TRBJ1-4; TRBD1 matches 7 bases. The sequence derives from a man between 35 and 55 years old in good health. Here the CDR3 DNA reads TGTGCCAGCAGTTTACTGGACAGGCAAAATGAAAAACTGTTTTTT. Its protein product is CASSLLDRQNEKLFF.